The rows below give T cell receptor beta chains drawn from one sample of a study of cytomegalovirus exposure and HLA in healthy donors. The table came from immunoSEQ multiplex PCR; TCRdb's copy has only in-frame clones and leaves some out. The sample carries about 150,000 clones, roughly 9.6% recorded once. Sequencing was performed on PBMCs. The source of these receptors is a woman aged 35 to 49 in good health and CMV-seropositive. Both conserved end residues are part of each CDR3. The order of the fields is D gene, clone size, V gene, J gene, CDR3 DNA, CDR3 protein. A D gene is named only where the DNA matches it firmly. Clone size is given for some rows only: seen once, a few or many times, or a class if the clone is expanded.

d_gene: -
abundance: few
v_gene: TRBV9
j_gene: TRBJ2-1
CDR3nt: TGTGCCAGCAGCCCTCAAGGCTCTAGCTATGCCTACAATGAGCAGTTCTTC
CDR3aa: CASSPQGSSYAYNEQFF

d_gene: TRBD1
abundance: few
v_gene: TRBV19
j_gene: TRBJ1-5
CDR3nt: TGTGCCAGTAGAACTCGGGACAGGGGAAATCAGCCCCAGCATTTT
CDR3aa: CASRTRDRGNQPQHF

d_gene: TRBD1
abundance: -
v_gene: TRBV7-2
j_gene: TRBJ1-2
CDR3nt: TGTGCCAGCAGCTTAAGGGAACCTACAGGGGTTGGTGGCTACACCTTC
CDR3aa: CASSLREPTGVGGYTF

d_gene: -
abundance: few
v_gene: TRBV20-1
j_gene: TRBJ1-1
CDR3nt: TGCAGTGCTGGGGGGGGAACTGAAGCTTTCTTT
CDR3aa: CSAGGGTEAFF

d_gene: TRBD1
abundance: few
v_gene: TRBV10-3
j_gene: TRBJ1-3
CDR3nt: TGTGCCATCAGTGAGTTGGGCAGGGGGTCCGGAAACACCATATATTTT
CDR3aa: CAISELGRGSGNTIYF

d_gene: -
abundance: few
v_gene: TRBV1
j_gene: TRBJ2-5
CDR3nt: TGCACCAGGGGGACTAGCGCCGTTAAGAGAGAAGAGACCCAGTACTTC
CDR3aa: CTRGTSAVKREETQYF

d_gene: -
abundance: few
v_gene: TRBV2
j_gene: TRBJ2-2
CDR3nt: TGTGCCAGCAGTGAAACCAAGCCCCACGGGGAGCTGTTTTTT
CDR3aa: CASSETKPHGELFF

d_gene: -
abundance: -
v_gene: TRBV7-9
j_gene: TRBJ1-2
CDR3nt: TGTGCCAGCAGCTTAAGCCTGATAAGATCCTATGGCTACACCTTC
CDR3aa: CASSLSLIRSYGYTF

d_gene: TRBD1
abundance: few
v_gene: TRBV6-1
j_gene: TRBJ1-2
CDR3nt: TGTGCCAGCAGCGCAGACAGGGTCTATGGCTACACCTTC
CDR3aa: CASSADRVYGYTF

d_gene: TRBD1
abundance: few
v_gene: TRBV19
j_gene: TRBJ1-6
CDR3nt: TGTGCCAGTAGTACCAGGGGGCGGCGATCACCCCTCCACTTT
CDR3aa: CASSTRGRRSPLHF

d_gene: TRBD1
abundance: few
v_gene: TRBV4-1
j_gene: TRBJ1-2
CDR3nt: TGCGCCAGCAGCCAAGCCCCGACAGGGGCGCTTGATGGCTACACCTTC
CDR3aa: CASSQAPTGALDGYTF

d_gene: -
abundance: few
v_gene: TRBV11-2
j_gene: TRBJ2-7
CDR3nt: TGTGCCAGCAGCTTGTTTGATATAACAGAGCTCCGCGAGCAGTACTTC
CDR3aa: CASSLFDITELREQYF

d_gene: TRBD1
abundance: -
v_gene: TRBV27
j_gene: TRBJ1-2
CDR3nt: TGTGCCAGCAGGCCGTCCGGGACAGGGAGAGGCTATGGCTACACCTTC
CDR3aa: CASRPSGTGRGYGYTF

d_gene: -
abundance: -
v_gene: TRBV29-1
j_gene: TRBJ2-7
CDR3nt: TGCAGCGTTGGGCCAGGCCCCCACGAGCAGTACTTC
CDR3aa: CSVGPGPHEQYF

d_gene: TRBD1
abundance: few
v_gene: TRBV25-1
j_gene: TRBJ1-6
CDR3nt: TGTGCCAGCAGTGTCCGGGACAGGGGTAATTCACCCCTCCACTTT
CDR3aa: CASSVRDRGNSPLHF

d_gene: -
abundance: few
v_gene: TRBV19
j_gene: TRBJ2-3
CDR3nt: TGTGCCAGTAGTCCAACTCGCGGGAGCACAGATACGCAGTATTTT
CDR3aa: CASSPTRGSTDTQYF

d_gene: TRBD2
abundance: few
v_gene: TRBV15
j_gene: TRBJ2-1
CDR3nt: TGTGCCACCAGCAGAGATCAAGCGGGGGGCCTCAATGAGCAGTTCTTC
CDR3aa: CATSRDQAGGLNEQFF

d_gene: -
abundance: few
v_gene: TRBV5-6
j_gene: TRBJ2-3
CDR3nt: TGTGCCAGCAGCTTCTACGGGGGCACAGATACGCAGTATTTT
CDR3aa: CASSFYGGTDTQYF

d_gene: -
abundance: -
v_gene: TRBV19
j_gene: TRBJ1-4
CDR3nt: TGTGCCAGTACCTCTCAACAGGGAGCTCGAGAAAAACTGTTTTTT
CDR3aa: CASTSQQGAREKLFF

d_gene: -
abundance: -
v_gene: TRBV10-3
j_gene: TRBJ2-3
CDR3nt: TGTGCCATCAGTGAGCGGGGAGACACAGATACGCAGTATTTT
CDR3aa: CAISERGDTDTQYF

d_gene: -
abundance: -
v_gene: TRBV7-3
j_gene: TRBJ2-1
CDR3nt: TGTGCCAGCAGCTTGGGGGGTCCTCCTATCAATGAGCAGTTCTTC
CDR3aa: CASSLGGPPINEQFF

d_gene: TRBD1
abundance: few
v_gene: TRBV27
j_gene: TRBJ2-7
CDR3nt: TGTGCCAGCAGTTTATGGGCCCCCCGGGACAGGACCTCCTACGAGCAGTACTTC
CDR3aa: CASSLWAPRDRTSYEQYF

d_gene: -
abundance: few
v_gene: TRBV9
j_gene: TRBJ2-1
CDR3nt: TGTGCCAGCAGCGTGGGCTACCGCGAACCTGAGCAGTTCTTC
CDR3aa: CASSVGYREPEQFF

d_gene: TRBD2
abundance: -
v_gene: TRBV4-2
j_gene: TRBJ2-3
CDR3nt: TGTGCCAGCAGCCAACTTAGCGGGGGGCTCACAGATACGCAGTATTTT
CDR3aa: CASSQLSGGLTDTQYF

d_gene: TRBD2
abundance: -
v_gene: TRBV27
j_gene: TRBJ2-7
CDR3nt: TGTGCCAGCAGTCTAGCGGGGGGCCTAACCTACGAGCAGTACTTC
CDR3aa: CASSLAGGLTYEQYF

d_gene: -
abundance: -
v_gene: TRBV7-2
j_gene: TRBJ1-4
CDR3nt: TGTGCCAGCAGCCAATTCCCCGCCGCGGCGTCAGAAAAACTGTTTTTT
CDR3aa: CASSQFPAAASEKLFF

d_gene: TRBD1
abundance: -
v_gene: TRBV9
j_gene: TRBJ2-1
CDR3nt: TGTGCCAGCAGCCTGACAGGGGGCGCCTCCTACAATGAGCAGTTCTTC
CDR3aa: CASSLTGGASYNEQFF

d_gene: -
abundance: few
v_gene: TRBV20-1
j_gene: TRBJ1-1
CDR3nt: TGCAGTGCTAACAGAAACACTGAAGCTTTCTTT
CDR3aa: CSANRNTEAFF

d_gene: TRBD1
abundance: -
v_gene: TRBV5-1
j_gene: TRBJ2-7
CDR3nt: TGCGCCAGCAGCCGCGGGACAGGGGGCAATAGCGAGCAGTACTTC
CDR3aa: CASSRGTGGNSEQYF

d_gene: TRBD1
abundance: few
v_gene: TRBV19
j_gene: TRBJ2-7
CDR3nt: TGTGCCAGTAGCTCAACCGGGACAGGGTCCTACGAGCAGTACTTC
CDR3aa: CASSSTGTGSYEQYF